The present entry profiles one TCR beta chain with its context. Its matching antigen is unknown. The entry originates in a study of beta chain features in type 1 diabetes. Trimming cost V 3 bases and J 2 bases; bases outside gene matches: 7. The length of the CDR3 is 16 residues. Germline CDR1 and CDR2: SGHTA and FQGTGA. Expressed TCRB transcripts were sequenced after all isolated RNA was converted to cDNA. Clones were sequenced by immunoSEQ multiplex PCR, and TCRdb holds only the in-frame ones, with some missing. This table has over 700,000 clones, 15% to 20% appearing once. Notes on the study in general: A pattern of fewer insertions and more deletions at VDJ junctions was seen in type 1 diabetes patients.

J is TRBJ2-1 and V is TRBV7-3; 7 nucleotides agree with TRBD2. The sample consisted of naive CD4+ T cells from blood. The sequence derives from a woman aged 18-35 years in good health. The CDR3 coding sequence is TGTGCCAGCAGCTTGGGAGGGAAAAGCCCCTACAATGAGCAGTTCTTC. Encoded protein: CASSLGGKSPYNEQFF.